Listed below are T cell receptor beta chains from one sample, sequenced in a study of OX40 agonist ivuxolimab in advanced cancers. The repertoire was sequenced with immunoSEQ multiplex PCR; TCRdb's copy has only in-frame clones and lacks some. The sample includes roughly 48,000 clones, approximately 87% of them seen just once. Sample: CD4+ or CD8+ T cells sorted from blood, taken in a trial of the OX40 agonist ivuxolimab. Receptors were obtained from an adult with an advanced solid tumor such as melanoma, head and neck, liver or kidney cancer. The CDR3 runs from the conserved cysteine through the conserved F or W. D genes are given only for firm matches. Clone size is not always given. Where it is, it says once, few, many or a class for expanded clones.

TRBV6-1,-,-,TRBJ1-5,CASEDRSNQPQHF,TGTGCCAGCGAAGACAGGAGCAATCAGCCCCAGCATTTT
TRBV5-1,once,TRBD1,TRBJ1-2,CASSSMTGGMDGYTF,TGCGCCAGCAGCTCGATGACAGGGGGAATGGATGGCTACACCTTC
TRBV5-4,-,-,TRBJ1-6,CASSLSPLRGGNSPLHF,TGTGCCAGCAGCTTGTCCCCCCTCAGGGGTGGAAATTCACCCCTCCACTTT
TRBV27,-,-,TRBJ2-7,CASSYPDPGGQYF,TGTGCCAGCAGTTATCCCGACCCCGGCGGGCAGTACTTC
TRBV5-4,-,TRBD2,TRBJ2-7,CASSLRASGSREQYF,TGTGCCAGCAGCTTGAGGGCTAGCGGGAGCCGCGAGCAGTACTTC
TRBV30,-,-,TRBJ2-7,CAWSVPGTPLAYEQYF,TGTGCCTGGAGTGTACCCGGGACACCCCTCGCCTACGAGCAGTACTTC
TRBV6-5,-,-,TRBJ1-1,CASSYTPRGSNTEAFF,TGTGCCAGCAGTTACACCCCCAGGGGATCGAACACTGAAGCTTTCTTT
TRBV27,-,TRBD2,TRBJ2-3,CASRGYSGSGSDTQYF,TGTGCCAGCAGGGGATATAGCGGGAGTGGATCAGATACGCAGTATTTT
TRBV29-1,-,TRBD1,TRBJ2-1,CSVEQGTGLNEQFF,TGCAGCGTTGAACAAGGGACAGGGTTGAATGAGCAGTTCTTC
TRBV9,-,-,TRBJ2-7,CASSEGASYEQYF,TGTGCCAGCAGCGAGGGAGCGTCGTACGAGCAGTACTTC
TRBV13,-,-,TRBJ1-5,CASSLGLGEQPQHF,TGTGCCAGCAGCTTAGGCCTAGGGGAGCAGCCCCAGCATTTT
TRBV4-3,once,-,TRBJ2-1,CASSQDRGDARGGFF,TGCGCCAGCAGCCAAGATAGGGGAGATGCCCGAGGGGGGTTCTTC
TRBV4-3,once,-,TRBJ1-5,CASSQDGGGDQPQHF,TGCGCCAGCAGCCAAGACGGGGGTGGGGATCAGCCCCAGCATTTT
TRBV27,-,-,TRBJ1-1,CASSLAGPMNTEAFF,TGTGCCAGCAGTTTGGCGGGACCCATGAACACTGAAGCTTTCTTT
TRBV11-1,-,TRBD2,TRBJ2-1,CASSLSLAGDSSSYNEQFF,TGTGCCAGCAGCTTGTCCCTAGCGGGAGATTCCAGCTCCTACAATGAGCAGTTCTTC
TRBV6-5,-,TRBD1,TRBJ1-1,CASSYSPGTGVAEAFF,TGTGCCAGCAGTTACTCACCCGGGACAGGGGTCGCTGAAGCTTTCTTT
TRBV6-1,once,-,TRBJ1-4,CASSSLDGANEKLFF,TGTGCCAGCAGTTCTTTGGACGGGGCTAATGAAAAACTGTTTTTT
TRBV6-5,-,-,TRBJ2-1,CASKRGLYNEQFF,TGTGCCAGCAAACGGGGACTTTACAATGAGCAGTTCTTC
TRBV7-3,once,-,TRBJ2-3,CASSLASTRADTQYF,TGTGCCAGCAGCTTAGCATCCACACGGGCAGATACGCAGTATTTT
TRBV19,-,TRBD2,TRBJ2-1,CASSIRLAGLYNEQFF,TGTGCCAGTAGTATACGCCTAGCGGGACTGTACAATGAGCAGTTCTTC
TRBV15,-,-,TRBJ1-5,CATSRDRVGWAGQPQHF,TGTGCCACCAGCAGAGATCGTGTAGGGTGGGCCGGTCAGCCCCAGCATTTT
TRBV9,once,-,TRBJ1-2,CASSPQTEIYGYTF,TGTGCCAGCAGCCCACAGACGGAGATCTATGGCTACACCTTC
TRBV5-1,-,-,TRBJ2-1,CASSSQGLGASPSYNEQFF,TGCGCCAGCAGCAGTCAGGGTCTCGGGGCCTCCCCTTCCTACAATGAGCAGTTCTTC
TRBV19,-,TRBD1,TRBJ1-1,CASNSGTGYYMNTEAFF,TGTGCCAGTAATTCCGGGACAGGGTATTACATGAACACTGAAGCTTTCTTT
TRBV29-1,-,-,TRBJ2-4,CSGMRTTIQYF,TGCAGTGGTATGAGGACGACCATTCAGTACTTC
TRBV7-9,-,TRBD2,TRBJ2-3,CASSSTLTSGGPDTQYF,TGTGCCAGCAGCTCAACGCTGACTAGCGGGGGGCCAGATACGCAGTATTTT
TRBV4-2,-,-,TRBJ2-7,CASSQAIEDWGSYEQYF,TGTGCCAGCAGCCAGGCCATAGAAGATTGGGGCTCCTACGAGCAGTACTTC
TRBV11-1,-,TRBD1,TRBJ2-1,CASSSTGVEQFF,TGTGCCAGCAGCTCAACAGGGGTTGAGCAGTTCTTC